The T cell receptor beta chain described here comes from a study of naive and memory T cell subsets. Notes on the study in general: Especially in CD8 cells, naive repertoires contained a few larger clonotypes, possibly CD45RA-re-expressing memory cells. TCR abundance followed a power law differing between naive and memory subsets. Diversity fell and Gini index rose from naive through CM, EM, EMRA. In naive cells, over 85% of TCR sequences were seen only once.

Both TRBC1 and TRBC2 were covered by a beta constant-region primer of two equimolar oligonucleotides. Four rounds of PCR amplified the ligated cDNA using nested alpha and beta constant-region primers plus SP2. A 12-nucleotide UMI and the SP2 primer were added to the cDNA 3' end by oligonucleotide ligation. TCRdb passed the UMI-ligation and nested PCR reads through MiXCR, listing each CDR3 protein once. The table lists over 110,000 distinct CDR3 sequences, 15% to 25% of them singletons. Turning to this clonotype: Its antigen is not identified.

CDR3 length: 15 residues. Trimming pared 2 bases from V and 7 bases from J, leaving 12 bases between. In germline, CDR1 is MDHEN, CDR2 SYDVKM. The sequencing sample was made of naive CD8+ T cells from blood. The clonotype comes from a human donor in good health. The V call is TRBV28, the J call TRBJ1-6, with D hard to call. The CDR3 bases are TGTGCCAGCAGTTTACTGGAGGGTTTAAATTCACCCCTCCACTTT. It codes for CASSLLEGLNSPLHF.